The clone carrying this TCR beta chain was recorded only once. The target antigen is unknown. The data derive from a study of shared clonotypes between healthy human individuals. Overall study findings and caveats: Naive CD4 clonotype sharing across a few donors was about 5.3%. The diversity represented, both genetic and in exposure history, was limited by few donors.

The V segment lost 5 bases and the J segment 10 bases; nucleotides outside the gene matches: 18. Per the germline V gene, CDR1 is PRHDT and CDR2 is FYEKMQ (reference sequence). This CDR3 region has 16 residues. Sorted-subset replicate PCR reactions were performed with 150 to 200 ng DNA, corresponding to some 32,000 T cell genomes. This table comes from immunoSEQ multiplex PCR, and its TCRdb copy is limited to in-frame clones, with some not included. The repertoire includes about 510,000 clones, around 96% of them detected once, and about 0.064% sits in the top ten. Sequenced sample: naive CD4+ T cells sorted from blood. Subset reported: CD45RA+ positively selected. This chain joins TRBV13 and TRBJ1-1; TRBD1 matches 8 bases. The sequence came from a woman aged 25 to 39 in good health. The CDR3 DNA sequence: TGTGCCAGCAGCCCCGGTGTATTCCAGGGGGCGGGAGGAGCTTTCTTT. Protein: CASSPGVFQGAGGAFF. Full variable domain (remainder filled in from reference TRBV13 and TRBJ1-1): AAGVIQSPRHLIKEKRETATLKCYPIPRHDTVYWYQQGPGQDPQFLISFYEKMQSDKGSIPDRFSAQQFSDYHSELNMSSLELGDSALYFCASSPGVFQGAGGAFFGQGTRLTVV.